The 3 T cell receptor beta chains given below trace back to one sample, sequenced in a study of control samples from healthy donors and cancer patients. The table came from immunoSEQ multiplex PCR; TCRdb's copy has only in-frame clones and leaves some out. The sample lists under 100,000 clones, less than 90% occurring once. The sequenced sample was PBMCs. These receptor sequences come from a woman between 50 and 59 years old with colorectal cancer.

In this sample, this clone turned up a few times. The chain is built from TRBV4-1 and TRBJ2-5, with unresolved D. Trimming removed 4 bases from V and 0 bases from J, with 18 bases in between. Germline values: CDR1 MGHRA, CDR2 YSYEKL. The length of the CDR3 is 17 residues. The CDR3 reads CASSLSPVVEYQETQYF. Here the CDR3 DNA reads TGCGCCAGCAGCCTAAGCCCAGTGGTCGAGTACCAAGAGACCCAGTACTTC.

As for this clone: Other DNA sequences of this sample code for an identical CDR3. This chain connects TRBV18 to TRBJ1-2, with D possibly TRBD1 on 5 matching bases. CDR1 is KGHSH and CDR2 is LQKENI in the germline V gene. The CDR3 extends over 14 amino acids. V lost 3 bases and J 0 bases, leaving 8 bases between the germline ends. CDR3 region: CASSPGTANYGYTF. The DNA of the CDR3 is TGTGCCAGCTCACCGGGGACGGCTAACTATGGCTACACCTTC.

This clone is a singleton in its sample. V is TRBV5-8 and J is TRBJ2-5, with 7 bases that match TRBD1. The CDR3 length is 16 residues. The germline CDR1 and CDR2 sequences are SGHTS and YDEGEE. V was pared by 0 bases and J by 2 bases, with 7 bases of the junction left unmatched. CDR3 protein: CASSLGHQGVQETQYF. The CDR3 bases are TGTGCCAGCAGCTTGGGACATCAGGGGGTTCAAGAGACCCAGTACTTC. Filled out from reference TRBV5-8 and TRBJ2-5, the complete variable domain reads EAGVTQSPTHLIKTRGQQATLRCSPISGHTSVYWYQQALGLGLQFLLWYDEGEERNRGNFPPRFSGRQFPNYSSELNVNALELEDSALYLCASSLGHQGVQETQYFGPGTRLLVL.